A single sample is the source of the 9 T cell receptor beta chains below, sequenced in a study of technical replicates of blood from a handful of donors. Some clones are missing from TCRdb's copy, which holds only in-frame ones; the method was immunoSEQ multiplex PCR. The table lists about 81,000 clones, 90% to 97% of them singletons. Sequencing was done on a sample of T cells isolated from PBMCs. The receptors here all came from a human donor in good health.

The chain is built from TRBV7-9 and TRBJ2-7; 10 bases align to TRBD1. This CDR3 is built from 15 residues. Germline V CDR1 and CDR2: SEHNR, FQNEAQ (reference sequence). The V gene end was trimmed by 3 bases and the J gene end by 5 bases; junction bases not matched to a gene: 7. CDR3 sequence reads: CASSFWDRGMHEQYF. CDR3 bases: TGTGCCAGCAGCTTCTGGGACAGGGGAATGCACGAGCAGTACTTC.

The chain employs TRBV9 and TRBJ2-1; TRBD2 matches 15 bases. This CDR3 has 19 residues. CDR1 and CDR2 from the germline V gene are SGDLS and YYNGEE. Trimming cost V 6 bases and J 8 bases; bases outside gene matches: 18. As DNA, the CDR3 is TGTGCCAGCACCCCTTTCGGGGGACTAGCGGGAGGACTGGGTCATGAGCAGTTCTTC. It is translated as CASTPFGGLAGGLGHEQFF.

The chain joins TRBV18 to TRBJ2-7; 8 bases align to TRBD2. Germline V gene data show CDR1 as KGHSH and CDR2 as LQKENI. The V gene end was trimmed by 3 bases and the J gene end by 0 bases; junction bases not matched to a gene: 13. The CDR3 length is 18 residues. CDR3: CASSPTSKLAGSSYEQYF. The CDR3 DNA reads as TGTGCCAGCTCACCGACGAGTAAGCTAGCGGGTAGCTCCTACGAGCAGTACTTC.

The CDR3 coding sequence is TGTGCCAGTATGACAGGGGACGCAACTAATGAAAAACTGTTTTTT. This codes for CASMTGDATNEKLFF. The chain carries TRBV6-1 and TRBJ1-4, with TRBD1 matching over 8 bases. Germline V lookup: CDR1 MNHNS, CDR2 SASEGT. This CDR3 contains 15 residues. V lost 9 bases, J lost 0 bases, and 6 bases stayed unmatched.

V is TRBV7-9 and J is TRBJ2-3; a possible D gene is TRBD1 (6 bases). The germline CDR1 and CDR2 sequences are SEHNR and FQNEAQ (reference sequence). This CDR3 is built from 16 residues. Between the trimmed V and J ends, which lost 0 bases and 0 bases, there was a span of 10 bases. For the CDR3, the DNA is TGTGCCAGCAGCTTAGCGGACAGTCTTAGCACAGATACGCAGTATTTT. Its translation is CASSLADSLSTDTQYF.

The chain joins TRBV7-9 to TRBJ1-1, with 8 nucleotides matching TRBD1. CDR3 length: 14 amino acids. CDR1 and CDR2 (germline): SEHNR, FQNEAQ (reference sequence). V shed 5 bases, J shed 3 bases, and the junction held 5 bases outside the gene matches. The CDR3 DNA follows: TGTGCCAGCAGCGCCTACAGGGGGGACACTGAAGCTTTCTTT. Encoded protein: CASSAYRGDTEAFF.

The V call is TRBV28, the J call TRBJ2-2; D may be TRBD1 (6 bases). CDR3 length: 15 amino acids. V lost 8 bases and J 4 bases, leaving 17 bases between the germline ends. The germline V gene has CDR1 MDHEN and CDR2 SYDVKM. The CDR3 DNA sequence: TGTGCCAGCGTCCTACAGGGTGCGGGCACCGGGGAGCTGTTTTTT. The encoded protein is CASVLQGAGTGELFF.

The chain has TRBV19 and TRBJ1-1; perhaps TRBD1 as D (6 bases). V was shortened by 7 bases and J by 0 bases, with 9 bases between the two germline ends. The V gene's germline CDR1 is LNHDA and CDR2 SQIVND (reference sequence). This CDR3 is built from 13 residues. CDR3 in amino acids: CASKDRLNTEAFF. CDR3 DNA: TGTGCCAGTAAAGACAGGCTGAACACTGAAGCTTTCTTT.

The rearrangement uses TRBV29-1 and TRBJ2-7, with D unresolved. Germline CDR1 is SQVTM and CDR2 is ANQGSEA. Between the trimmed V and J ends, which lost 4 bases and 0 bases, there was a span of 4 bases. This CDR3 has 11 residues. CDR3 loop: CSVALSYEQYF. CDR3 bases: TGCAGCGTTGCTCTCTCCTACGAGCAGTACTTC.